This T cell receptor beta chain derives from a study of shared clonotypes between healthy human individuals. Study context: The study used three CD4 naive, three CD4 memory, two CD8 naive and one CD8 memory plate per donor.

A note on this clone: As yet, its antigen is unknown.

Partitioning of CD4+ cells yielded a CD45RA+ naive subset and a CD45RA-negative memory subset. Only in-frame clones appear in the TCRdb table, and some are missing; sequencing was by immunoSEQ multiplex PCR. The data contain about 980,000 clones, around three quarters of them seen just once; the ten biggest clones take up about 1.5%. Study results and caveats: When compared with the clonotypes that were shared by all four sorted-subset donors, the non-shared clonotypes turned out to have lower generation probabilities.

Germline V gene sequence: CDR1 SGHTA, CDR2 FQGNSA. The CDR3 spans 15 residues. Germline trimming cut 5 bases from V and 5 bases from J; bases unmatched to any gene: 9. The sequenced material came from memory CD4+ T cells sorted from blood. As for subset: CD45RA-negative fraction. This chain links TRBV7-2 with TRBJ2-5; TRBD1 agrees at 9 bases. The TCR comes from a man in his late teens or twenties in good health. CDR3 sequence (DNA): TGTGCCAGCAGCCCGGGGGGACAGGGTAAGGAGACCCAGTACTTC. Encoded protein: CASSPGGQGKETQYF.